This TCR beta chain stems from a study of identifying expanded T cells in peripheral blood. Study outcomes and limitations: Technical replicates showed around 1.2 changed clones; two weeks 15 to 20; four weeks 19. Clone count variance between approximately two-week samples rose with total template count.

During the collection period, no donor immune events like infections were recorded. The CDR3 has 17 amino acids. V dropped 5 bases and J dropped 1 base, with 18 bases sitting between them. CDR1 is SGHNT, CDR2 YENEEA, per germline. For this clone: Its target is not known.

Generated by immunoSEQ multiplex PCR, the TCRdb table keeps only in-frame clones and is missing some. This table has more than 85,000 clones, 88% appearing once. The rearrangement uses TRBV11-3 and TRBJ2-1; D may be TRBD1 (6 bases). The sample comprised blood. The sequence derives from a person between 18 and 75 years old in good health. The CDR3 DNA is TGTGCCAGCAGCCCCGGGCAGGGGCGCTTTTCCTACAATGAGCAGTTCTTC. This sequence encodes CASSPGQGRFSYNEQFF.